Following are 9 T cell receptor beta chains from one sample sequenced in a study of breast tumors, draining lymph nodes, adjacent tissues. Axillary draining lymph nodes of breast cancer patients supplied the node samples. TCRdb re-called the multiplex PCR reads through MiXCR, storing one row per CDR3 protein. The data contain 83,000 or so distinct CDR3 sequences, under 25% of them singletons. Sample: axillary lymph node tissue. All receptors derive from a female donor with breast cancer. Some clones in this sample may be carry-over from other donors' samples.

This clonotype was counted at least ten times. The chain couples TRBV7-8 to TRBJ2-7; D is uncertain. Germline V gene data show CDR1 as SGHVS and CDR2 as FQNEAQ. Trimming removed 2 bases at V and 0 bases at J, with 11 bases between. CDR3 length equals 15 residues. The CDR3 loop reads CASSLYSSFSYEQYF. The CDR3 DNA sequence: TGTGCCAGCAGCTTATACTCCAGTTTCTCCTACGAGCAGTACTTC.

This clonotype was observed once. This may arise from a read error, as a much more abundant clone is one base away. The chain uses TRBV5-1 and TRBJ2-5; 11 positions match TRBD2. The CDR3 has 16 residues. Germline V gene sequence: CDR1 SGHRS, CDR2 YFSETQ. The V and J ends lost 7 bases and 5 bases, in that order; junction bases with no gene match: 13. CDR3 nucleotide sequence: TGCGCCAGCGGCGACACCGGGACTAGCGGCCGGGAGACCCAGTACTTC. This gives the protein CASGDTGTSGRETQYF.

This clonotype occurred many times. The CDR3 nucleotides are TGTGCCAGCAGCGTAGAGGGTTCTCTTAGAGAGACCCAGTACTTC. As protein: CASSVEGSLRETQYF. V and J are TRBV9 and TRBJ2-5; no reliable D call. CDR1 SGDLS and CDR2 YYNGEE come from the germline V gene. V dropped 0 bases and J dropped 4 bases, with 13 bases sitting between them. There are 15 residues in the CDR3.

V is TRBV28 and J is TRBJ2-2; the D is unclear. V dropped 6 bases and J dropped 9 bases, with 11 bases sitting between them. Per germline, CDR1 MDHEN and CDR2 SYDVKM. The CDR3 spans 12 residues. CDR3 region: CASRETQRELFF. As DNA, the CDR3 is TGTGCCAGCAGAGAGACCCAGCGGGAGCTGTTTTTT.

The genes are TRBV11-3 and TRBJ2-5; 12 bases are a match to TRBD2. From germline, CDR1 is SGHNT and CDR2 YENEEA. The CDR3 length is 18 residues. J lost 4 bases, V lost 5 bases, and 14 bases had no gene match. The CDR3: CASSQGTSGPSGVETQYF. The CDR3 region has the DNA TGTGCCAGCAGCCAAGGGACTAGCGGGCCATCCGGGGTAGAGACCCAGTACTTC.

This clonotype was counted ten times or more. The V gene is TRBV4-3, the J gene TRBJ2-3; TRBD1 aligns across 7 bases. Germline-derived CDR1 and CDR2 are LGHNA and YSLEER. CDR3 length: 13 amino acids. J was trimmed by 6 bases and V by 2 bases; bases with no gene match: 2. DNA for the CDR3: TGCGCCAGCAGCCAAAACAGGGGTGATACGCAGTATTTT. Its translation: CASSQNRGDTQYF.

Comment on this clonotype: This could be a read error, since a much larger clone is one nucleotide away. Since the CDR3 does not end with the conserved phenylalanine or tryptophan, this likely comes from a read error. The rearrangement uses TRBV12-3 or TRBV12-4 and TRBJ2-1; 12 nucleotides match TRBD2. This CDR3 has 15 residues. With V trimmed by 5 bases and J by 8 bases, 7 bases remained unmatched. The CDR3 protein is CASSLGLAGLDEQFL. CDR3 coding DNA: TGTGCCAGCAGTCTCGGACTAGCGGGATTAGATGAGCAGTTCCTC.

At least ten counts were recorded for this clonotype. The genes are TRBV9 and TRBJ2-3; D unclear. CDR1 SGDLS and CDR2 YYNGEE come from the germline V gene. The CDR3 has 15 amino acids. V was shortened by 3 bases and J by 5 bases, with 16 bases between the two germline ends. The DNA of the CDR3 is TGTGCCAGCAGCGGTCCGGGTTTCAACCTAGATACGCAGTATTTT. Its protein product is CASSGPGFNLDTQYF.

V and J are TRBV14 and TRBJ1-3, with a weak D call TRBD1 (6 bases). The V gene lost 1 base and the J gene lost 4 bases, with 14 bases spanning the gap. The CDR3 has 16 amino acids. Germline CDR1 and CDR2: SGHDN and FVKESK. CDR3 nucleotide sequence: TGTGCCAGCAGCCAAGGGGGGCAGTTGTACGGAAACACCATATATTTT. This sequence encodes CASSQGGQLYGNTIYF. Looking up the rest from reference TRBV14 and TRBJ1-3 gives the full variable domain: EAGVTQFPSHSVIEKGQTVTLRCDPISGHDNLYWYRRVMGKEIKFLLHFVKESKQDESGMPNNRFLAERTGGTYSTLKVQPAELEDSGVYFCASSQGGQLYGNTIYFGEGSWLTVV.